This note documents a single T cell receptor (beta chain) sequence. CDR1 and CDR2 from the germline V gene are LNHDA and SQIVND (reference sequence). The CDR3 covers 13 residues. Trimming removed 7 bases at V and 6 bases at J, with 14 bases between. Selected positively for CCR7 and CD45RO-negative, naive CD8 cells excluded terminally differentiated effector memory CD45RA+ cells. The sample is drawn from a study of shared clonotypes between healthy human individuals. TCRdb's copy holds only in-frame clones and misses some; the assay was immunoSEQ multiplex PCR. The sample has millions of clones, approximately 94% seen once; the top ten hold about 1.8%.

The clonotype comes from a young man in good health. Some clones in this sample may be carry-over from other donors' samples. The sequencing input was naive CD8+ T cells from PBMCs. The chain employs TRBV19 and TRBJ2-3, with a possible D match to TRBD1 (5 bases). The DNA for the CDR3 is TGTGCCAGTACCTCCGCGGCAGGGGATACGCAGTATTTT. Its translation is CASTSAAGDTQYF. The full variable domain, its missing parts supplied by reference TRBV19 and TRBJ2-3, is DGGITQSPKYLFRKEGQNVTLSCEQNLNHDAMYWYRQDPGQGLRLIYYSQIVNDFQKGDIAEGYSVSREKKESFPLTVTSAQKNPTAFYLCASTSAAGDTQYFGPGTRLTVL.